This T cell receptor beta chain was obtained from a study of blood T cell repertoires in COVID-19. Study overall: For recovered donors of Cohort 3, there were two negative PCRs, clearance, or symptom resolution. Donors in the United States, Italy and Spain gave samples during acute or convalescent COVID-19.

Germline lookup yields CDR1 SEHNR and CDR2 FQNEAQ (reference sequence). V was cut by 1 base and J by 8 bases, with 17 bases left in between. The CDR3 runs 15 residues. TCRdb keeps only in-frame clones here, not all; method: immunoSEQ multiplex PCR. This sample has over 130,000 clones, with around 82% found just once. Participants spanned ages about 18 to 90 years and resided in over 20 US areas. Clinical history as reported by participants underpinned cohort assignment. The sequence was obtained from a man in his fifties or sixties in a cohort exposed to, infected with or recovered from COVID-19 (not recorded which). The specimen was PBMCs or T cells enriched from blood (not recorded which). V is TRBV7-9 and J is TRBJ1-2; TRBD1 is a possible D gene (5 bases). The CDR3 protein is CASSLGAGRIDGYTF. The DNA for the CDR3 is TGTGCCAGCAGCTTAGGAGCAGGGAGGATCGACGGCTACACCTTC. Using reference TRBV7-9 and TRBJ1-2 for the parts outside the CDR3, the full variable domain is DTGVSQNPRHKITKRGQNVTFRCDPISEHNRLYWYRQTLGQGPEFLTYFQNEAQLEKSRLLSDRFSAERPKGSFSTLEIQRTEQGDSAMYLCASSLGAGRIDGYTFGSGTRLTVV.